This paragraph reports one TCR beta chain. Its antigen is not known. This record belongs to a study of Ad26.COV2.S vaccination and SARS-CoV-2 variants. V was pared by 11 bases and J by 4 bases, with 18 bases between. The V gene's germline CDR1 is MNHEY and CDR2 SVGAGI. The CDR3 is made up of 14 amino acids. Sequencing used immunoSEQ multiplex PCR; TCRdb keeps in-frame clones, though not all of them. Here the sample spans around 450,000 clones, around 89% being singletons. The treatment was: 15 to 20 received Ad26.COV2.S at low or high dose, single or two shots; about 5 received placebo; per-sample allocation not given. Material that was analyzed had been drawn on day 63 after the first vaccine or placebo injection. The study's findings and limits: Reportedly, after vaccination the spike-specific CD8+ and CD4+ T cell responses displayed substantial breadth.

J is TRBJ1-5 and V is TRBV6-5, with D possibly being TRBD1 (5 bases). The sequence derives from a person aged 18-60 years who received the Ad26.COV2.S COVID-19 vaccine or a placebo. Sequenced material: peripheral blood, taken in a trial of Ad26.COV2.S vaccine versus placebo. Here the CDR3 DNA reads TGTGCCCTCCCCCCGACAGTCCAAAATCAGCCCCAGCATTTT. It specifies CALPPTVQNQPQHF.